Listed below are T cell receptor beta chains from one sample, sequenced in a study of shared clonotypes between healthy human individuals. Produced via immunoSEQ multiplex PCR; TCRdb's table is partial and in-frame only. The table includes about 2.1 million clones, roughly 95% detected once. The sequencing input was naive CD8+ T cells from PBMCs. The source is a young man in good health. Some clones in this sample may be carry-over from other donors' samples. Both conserved end residues are part of each CDR3. Each record gives: CDR3 DNA, CDR3 protein, J gene, D gene, CDR3 length, V gene. A D gene is named only where the DNA matches it firmly.

TGTGCCAGCAGTCCCAGGACCTTTGGGGGCACAGATACGCAGTATTTT,CASSPRTFGGTDTQYF,TRBJ2-3,.,16,TRBV28
TGTGCCAGTAGTCCAGGGGATCATGGCTACACCTTC,CASSPGDHGYTF,TRBJ1-2,.,12,TRBV19
TGCGCCAGCAGTGGGCTAGCGGGAGCGGATACGCAGTATTTT,CASSGLAGADTQYF,TRBJ2-3,TRBD2,14,TRBV10-2
TGTGCCAGCGGAGGGGGGCCAGGGGAGCAGTACTTC,CASGGGPGEQYF,TRBJ2-7,.,12,TRBV9
TGTGCCAGCAGAGTCCCGGGGGACAACGAGCAGTACTTC,CASRVPGDNEQYF,TRBJ2-7,.,13,TRBV6-1
TGTGCCAGCCACGACAGGGCTCTCGACTACGAGCAGTACTTC,CASHDRALDYEQYF,TRBJ2-7,TRBD1,14,TRBV6-4
TGTGCCAGCAGTTTTGGAAGGAGCTCCTACGAGCAGTACTTC,CASSFGRSSYEQYF,TRBJ2-7,.,14,TRBV27
TGTGCCAGCAGCTCAGACAGGGGGCCTCGCATCTACGAGCAGTACTTC,CASSSDRGPRIYEQYF,TRBJ2-7,TRBD1,16,TRBV7-2
TGTGCCAGCAGTTTATCAGGACAGGGGAGTTCCTACAATGAGCAGTTCTTC,CASSLSGQGSSYNEQFF,TRBJ2-1,TRBD1,17,TRBV27
TGTGCCAGCAGCTATTCGACAGGGGAACGCTCTGGGGCCAACGTCCTGACTTTC,CASSYSTGERSGANVLTF,TRBJ2-6,TRBD1,18,TRBV7-6
TGTGCCGGGCCGGGACAGCGGAACAATGAGCAGTTCTTC,CAGPGQRNNEQFF,TRBJ2-1,TRBD1,13,TRBV30
TGTGCCAGTAGTATGATCCCCGGCGGGACCCAGTACTTC,CASSMIPGGTQYF,TRBJ2-5,.,13,TRBV19
TGTGCCAGCAGCAAACGGGCCGTGGGGCCCGGAGATACGCAGTATTTT,CASSKRAVGPGDTQYF,TRBJ2-3,.,16,TRBV5-4
TGCGCCAGCAGCCTTGGAAGGGGAAACACCATATATTTT,CASSLGRGNTIYF,TRBJ1-3,.,13,TRBV4-3